The T cell receptor (beta chain) described here comes from a study of low-dose radiotherapy and immunotherapy resistance in tumors. Overall study context: Oral administration of aspirin 300 mg daily occurred for four cycles, commencing at cycle 1 day 1. Gene-specific TRAV and TRBV primers were used for first-strand cDNA, covering alpha and beta chains.

Time point here: before trial treatment. Nivolumab, ipilimumab, aspirin, low-dose cyclophosphamide and low-dose radiotherapy were all administered to the donors. Remarks on this clonotype: This likely reflects a read error, since a far larger clone is one base away.

For amplifying TCRs, the PCR ran for about 19 cycles with Phusion, which was used together with a constant-region primer and the adapter on the V primers. TCRdb passed the reads through MiXCR, listing each CDR3 protein once. Among about 50,000 distinct CDR3 sequences listed, around 11% were seen once. The V gene lost 0 bases and the J gene lost 13 bases, with 20 bases spanning the gap. The CDR3 runs 15 residues. Per the germline V gene, CDR1 is SGHRS and CDR2 is YFSETQ. The receptor was isolated from a female donor with ovarian cancer. The chain employs TRBV5-1 and TRBJ2-4, with D perhaps TRBD1 (6 bases). The sequencing here drew on PBMCs, taken before treatment. In DNA form, the CDR3 reads TGCGCCAGCAGCTTGGCGCGACAGGCCTACAATGAGCAGTACTTC. Residues: CASSLARQAYNEQYF.